This T cell receptor (beta chain) comes out of a study of PD-1 blockade in classical Hodgkin lymphoma. Here immunoSEQ multiplex PCR was the method, and the copy in TCRdb shows in-frame clones only, minus some. The table lists around 26,000 clones, 80% to 85% of them singletons. The CDR3 is 12 amino acids. Germline V gene sequence: CDR1 SNHLY, CDR2 FYNNEI. J was trimmed by 8 bases and V by 9 bases; bases with no gene match: 7. All the patients suffered relapse after autologous stem cell transplantation, and brentuximab vedotin exposure differed. This receptor was identified in a human donor with classical Hodgkin lymphoma. The material sequenced was peripheral blood mononuclear cells (PBMCs), taken before the second cycle of nivolumab. This rearrangement joins TRBV2 to TRBJ1-2, with 9 bases matching TRBD1. The CDR3 spells CASPQGASGYTF. The CDR3 bases are TGTGCCAGTCCACAGGGGGCGAGCGGCTACACCTTC. The entire variable domain, with the rest obtained from reference TRBV2 and TRBJ1-2, is as follows: EPEVTQTPSHQVTQMGQEVILRCVPISNHLYFYWYRQILGQKVEFLVSFYNNEISEKSEIFDDQFSVERPDGSNFTLKIRSTKLEDSAMYFCASPQGASGYTFGSGTRLTVV.